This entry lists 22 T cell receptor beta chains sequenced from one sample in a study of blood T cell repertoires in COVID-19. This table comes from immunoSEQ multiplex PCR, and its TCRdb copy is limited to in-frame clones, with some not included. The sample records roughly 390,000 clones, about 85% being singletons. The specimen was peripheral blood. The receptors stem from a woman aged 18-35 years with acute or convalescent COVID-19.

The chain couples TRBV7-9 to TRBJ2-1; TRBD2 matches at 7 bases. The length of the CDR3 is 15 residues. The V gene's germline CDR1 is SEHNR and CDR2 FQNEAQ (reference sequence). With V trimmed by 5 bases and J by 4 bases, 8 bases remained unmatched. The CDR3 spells CASSPRGESYNEQFF. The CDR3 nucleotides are TGTGCCAGCAGCCCCCGGGGGGAGAGTTACAATGAGCAGTTCTTC.

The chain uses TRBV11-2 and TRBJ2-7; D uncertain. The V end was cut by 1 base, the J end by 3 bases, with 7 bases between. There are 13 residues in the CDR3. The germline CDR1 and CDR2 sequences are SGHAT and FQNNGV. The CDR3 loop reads CASSLGADYEQYF. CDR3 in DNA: TGTGCCAGCAGCTTAGGGGCCGACTACGAGCAGTACTTC. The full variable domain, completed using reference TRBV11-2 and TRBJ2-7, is EAGVAQSPRYKIIEKRQSVAFWCNPISGHATLYWYQQILGQGPKLLIQFQNNGVVDDSQLPKDRFSAERLKGVDSTLKIQPAKLEDSAVYLCASSLGADYEQYFGPGTRLTVT.

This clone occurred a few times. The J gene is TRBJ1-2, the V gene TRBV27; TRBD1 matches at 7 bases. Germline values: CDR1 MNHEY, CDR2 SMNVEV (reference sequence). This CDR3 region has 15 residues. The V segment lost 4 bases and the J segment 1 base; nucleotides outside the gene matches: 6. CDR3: CASSSFRDSNYGYTF. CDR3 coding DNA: TGTGCCAGCAGTTCCTTCCGGGACAGTAACTATGGCTACACCTTC.

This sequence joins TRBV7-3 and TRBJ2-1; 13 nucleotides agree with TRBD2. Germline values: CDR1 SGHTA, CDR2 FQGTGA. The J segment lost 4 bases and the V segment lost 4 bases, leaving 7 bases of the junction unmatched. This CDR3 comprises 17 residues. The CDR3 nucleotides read TGTGCCAGCAGCTCCCGATTACTAGCGGGGGGGTACAATGAGCAGTTCTTC. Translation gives CASSSRLLAGGYNEQFF.

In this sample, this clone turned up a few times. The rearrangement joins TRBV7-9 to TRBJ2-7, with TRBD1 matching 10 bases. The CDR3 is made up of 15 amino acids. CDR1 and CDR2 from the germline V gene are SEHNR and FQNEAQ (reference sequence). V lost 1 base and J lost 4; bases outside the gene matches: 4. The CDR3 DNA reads TGTGCCAGCAGCTTAGAGGGACAGGGGAAATACGAGCAGTACTTC. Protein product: CASSLEGQGKYEQYF.

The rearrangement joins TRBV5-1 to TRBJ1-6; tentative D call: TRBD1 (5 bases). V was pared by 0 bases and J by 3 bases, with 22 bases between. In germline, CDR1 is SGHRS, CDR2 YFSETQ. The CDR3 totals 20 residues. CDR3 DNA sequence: TGCGCCAGCAGCTTGGTGGGGGTATCGGGAGTAACAGACTATAATTCACCCCTCCACTTT. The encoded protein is CASSLVGVSGVTDYNSPLHF.

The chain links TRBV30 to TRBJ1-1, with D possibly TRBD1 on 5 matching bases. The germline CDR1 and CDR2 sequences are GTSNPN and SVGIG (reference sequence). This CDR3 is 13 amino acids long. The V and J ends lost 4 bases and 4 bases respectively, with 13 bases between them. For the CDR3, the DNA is TGTGCCTGGAAGGAGGGGATTGGCACTGAAGCTTTCTTT. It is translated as CAWKEGIGTEAFF.

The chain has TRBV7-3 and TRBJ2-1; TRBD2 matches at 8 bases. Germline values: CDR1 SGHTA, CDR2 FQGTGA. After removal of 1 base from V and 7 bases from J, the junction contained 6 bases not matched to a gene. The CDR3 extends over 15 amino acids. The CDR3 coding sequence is TGTGCCAGCAGCTTAAGCGCGGGAGGTGATAATGAGCAGTTCTTC. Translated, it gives CASSLSAGGDNEQFF.

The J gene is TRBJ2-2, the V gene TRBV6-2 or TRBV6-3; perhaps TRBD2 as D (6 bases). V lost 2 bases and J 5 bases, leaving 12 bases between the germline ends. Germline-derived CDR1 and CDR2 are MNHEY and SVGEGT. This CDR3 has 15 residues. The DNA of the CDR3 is TGTGCCAGCAGTTACGAGGGAGGAGGGACCGGGGAGCTGTTTTTT. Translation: CASSYEGGGTGELFF.

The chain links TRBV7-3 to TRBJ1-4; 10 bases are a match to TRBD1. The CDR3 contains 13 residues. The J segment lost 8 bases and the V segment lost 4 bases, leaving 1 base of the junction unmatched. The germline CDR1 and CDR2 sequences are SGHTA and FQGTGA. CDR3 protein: CASSSDRGEKLFF. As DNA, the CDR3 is TGTGCCAGCAGCTCGGACAGGGGGGAAAAACTGTTTTTT.

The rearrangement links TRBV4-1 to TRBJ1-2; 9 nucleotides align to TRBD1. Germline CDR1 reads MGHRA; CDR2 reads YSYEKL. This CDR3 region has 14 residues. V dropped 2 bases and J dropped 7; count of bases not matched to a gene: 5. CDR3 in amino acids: CASSQLTGGTGYTF. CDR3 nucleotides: TGCGCCAGCAGCCAATTAACAGGGGGCACTGGCTACACCTTC.

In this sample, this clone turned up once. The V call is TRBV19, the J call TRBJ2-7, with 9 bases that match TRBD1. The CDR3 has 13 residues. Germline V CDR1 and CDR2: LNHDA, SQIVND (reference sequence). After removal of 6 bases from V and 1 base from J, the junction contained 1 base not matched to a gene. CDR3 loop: CASRDRGSYEQYF. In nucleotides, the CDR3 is TGTGCCAGTAGGGACAGGGGATCCTACGAGCAGTACTTC. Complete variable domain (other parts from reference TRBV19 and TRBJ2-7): DGGITQSPKYLFRKEGQNVTLSCEQNLNHDAMYWYRQDPGQGLRLIYYSQIVNDFQKGDIAEGYSVSREKKESFPLTVTSAQKNPTAFYLCASRDRGSYEQYFGPGTRLTVT.

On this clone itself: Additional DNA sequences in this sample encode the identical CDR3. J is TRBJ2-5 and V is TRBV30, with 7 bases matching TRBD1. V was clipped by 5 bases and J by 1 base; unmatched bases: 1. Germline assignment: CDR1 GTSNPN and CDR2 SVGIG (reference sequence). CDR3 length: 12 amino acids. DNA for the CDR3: TGTGCCTGGGACAGGGTCCAAGAGACCCAGTACTTC. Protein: CAWDRVQETQYF. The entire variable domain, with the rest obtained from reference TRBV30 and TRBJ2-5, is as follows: SQTIHQWPATLVQPVGSPLSLECTVEGTSNPNLYWYRQAAGRGLQLLFYSVGIGQISSEVPQNLSASRPQDRQFILSSKKLLLSDSGFYLCAWDRVQETQYFGPGTRLLVL.

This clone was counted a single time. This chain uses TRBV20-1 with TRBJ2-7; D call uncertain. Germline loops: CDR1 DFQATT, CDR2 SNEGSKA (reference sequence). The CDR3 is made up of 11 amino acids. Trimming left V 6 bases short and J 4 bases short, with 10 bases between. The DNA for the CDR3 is TGCAGTGCGAGCCGTCTATACGAGCAGTACTTC. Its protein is CSASRLYEQYF.

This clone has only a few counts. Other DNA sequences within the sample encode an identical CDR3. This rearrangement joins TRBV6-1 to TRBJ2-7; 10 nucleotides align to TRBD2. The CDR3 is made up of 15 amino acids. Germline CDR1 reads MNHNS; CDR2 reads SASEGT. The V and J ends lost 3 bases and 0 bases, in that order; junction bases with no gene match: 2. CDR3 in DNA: TGTGCCAGCAGTGAGGCTAGCGGGAGCTCCTACGAGCAGTACTTC. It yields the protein CASSEASGSSYEQYF.

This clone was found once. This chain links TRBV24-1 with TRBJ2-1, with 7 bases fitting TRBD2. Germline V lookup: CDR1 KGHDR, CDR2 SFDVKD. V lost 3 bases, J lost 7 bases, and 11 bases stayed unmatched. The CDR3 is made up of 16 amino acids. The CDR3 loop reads CATSDTGLGVRNEQFF. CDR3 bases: TGTGCCACCAGTGATACAGGACTAGGGGTTAGGAATGAGCAGTTCTTC.

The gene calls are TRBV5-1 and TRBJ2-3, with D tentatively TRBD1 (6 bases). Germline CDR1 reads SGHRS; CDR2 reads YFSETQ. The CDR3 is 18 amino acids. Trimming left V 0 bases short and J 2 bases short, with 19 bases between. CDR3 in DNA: TGCGCCAGCAGCTTGGCCCCTACAGGGATAGGGAACACAGATACGCAGTATTTT. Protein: CASSLAPTGIGNTDTQYF. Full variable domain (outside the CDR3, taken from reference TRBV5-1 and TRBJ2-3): KAGVTQTPRYLIKTRGQQVTLSCSPISGHRSVSWYQQTPGQGLQFLFEYFSETQRNKGNFPGRFSGRQFSNSRSEMNVSTLELGDSALYLCASSLAPTGIGNTDTQYFGPGTRLTVL.

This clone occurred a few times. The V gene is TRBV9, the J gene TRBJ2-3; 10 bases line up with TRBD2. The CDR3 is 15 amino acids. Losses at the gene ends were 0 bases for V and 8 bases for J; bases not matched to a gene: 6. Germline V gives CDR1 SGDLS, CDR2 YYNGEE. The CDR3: CASSVGTSGGRTQYF. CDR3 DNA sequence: TGTGCCAGCAGCGTAGGGACTAGCGGCGGGCGTACGCAGTATTTT.

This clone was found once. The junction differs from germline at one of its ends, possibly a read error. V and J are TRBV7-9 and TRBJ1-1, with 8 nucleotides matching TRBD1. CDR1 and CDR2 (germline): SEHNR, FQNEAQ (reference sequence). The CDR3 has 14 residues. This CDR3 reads CASTLDRGDTEAFF. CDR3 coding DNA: TGTGCCAGCACCTTAGACAGGGGTGATACTGAAGCTTTCTTT.

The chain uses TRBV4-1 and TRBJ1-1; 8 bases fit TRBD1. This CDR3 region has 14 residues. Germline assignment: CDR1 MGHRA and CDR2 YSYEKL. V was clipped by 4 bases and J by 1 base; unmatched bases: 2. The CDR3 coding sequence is TGCGCCAGCAGCCTGGACAGGGAGAACACTGAAGCTTTCTTT. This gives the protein CASSLDRENTEAFF.

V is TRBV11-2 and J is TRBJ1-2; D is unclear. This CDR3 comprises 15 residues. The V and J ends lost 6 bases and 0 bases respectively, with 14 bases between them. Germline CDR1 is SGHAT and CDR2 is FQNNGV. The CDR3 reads CASSPVRGSNYGYTF. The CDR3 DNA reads TGTGCCAGCAGTCCGGTGCGGGGTTCTAACTATGGCTACACCTTC. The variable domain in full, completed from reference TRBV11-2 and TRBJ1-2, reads EAGVAQSPRYKIIEKRQSVAFWCNPISGHATLYWYQQILGQGPKLLIQFQNNGVVDDSQLPKDRFSAERLKGVDSTLKIQPAKLEDSAVYLCASSPVRGSNYGYTFGSGTRLTVV.

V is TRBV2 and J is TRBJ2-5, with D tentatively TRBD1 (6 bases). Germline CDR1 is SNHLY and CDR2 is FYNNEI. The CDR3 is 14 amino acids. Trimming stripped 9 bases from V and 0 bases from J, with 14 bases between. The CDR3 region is CARGSDSDQETQYF. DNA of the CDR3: TGTGCCAGAGGATCGGACAGCGACCAAGAGACCCAGTACTTC.